Listed below are T cell receptor beta chains from one sample, sequenced in a study of cytomegalovirus exposure and HLA in healthy donors. Produced via immunoSEQ multiplex PCR; TCRdb's table is partial and in-frame only. The table includes roughly 130,000 clones, roughly four fifths detected once. The sample taken for sequencing was PBMCs. Receptor source: a woman in her forties or fifties in good health and CMV-seropositive. Both conserved end residues are part of each CDR3. A D gene is named only where the DNA matches it firmly. Some rows have no size entry. The others give once, few or many, or a class for an expanded clone.

size,J,V,D,DNA,CDR3
.,TRBJ2-3,TRBV25-1,TRBD2,TGTGCCAGCAGTTTGGGGGGGTCAGATACGCAGTATTTT,CASSLGGSDTQYF
.,TRBJ1-2,TRBV30,.,TGTGCCTGTCATACTCGGGGGGGCTATGGCTACACCTTC,CACHTRGGYGYTF
.,TRBJ1-6,TRBV7-8,.,TGTGCCAGCAGCCCCACGGGCTCCTATAATTCACCCCTCCACTTT,CASSPTGSYNSPLHF
.,TRBJ2-1,TRBV11-2,.,TGTGCCAGCAGCCAACTAGCCTCCTACAATGAGCAGTTCTTC,CASSQLASYNEQFF
few,TRBJ2-2,TRBV25-1,.,TGTGCCACCGGAAAGTCCGGTTCAGGCACCGGGGAGCTGTTTTTT,CATGKSGSGTGELFF
.,TRBJ2-5,TRBV19,.,TGTGCCAGTAGTACCACTGCGACTCGGAGCCAAGAGACCCAGTACTTC,CASSTTATRSQETQYF
.,TRBJ1-1,TRBV7-8,.,TGTGCCAGCAGCTTATCGAGCGCTCGGGGGGACACTGAAGCTTTCTTT,CASSLSSARGDTEAFF
.,TRBJ2-1,TRBV7-2,.,TGTGCCAGCAGCCCCAGCGCACTGGGGGCCGAAGGGTCCTACAATGAGCAGTTCTTC,CASSPSALGAEGSYNEQFF
.,TRBJ2-7,TRBV6-5,TRBD1,TGTGCCAGCAGTTACGGGACAGGAGTCTACGAGCAGTACTTC,CASSYGTGVYEQYF
.,TRBJ2-3,TRBV9,.,TGTGCCAGCAGCGTAGACACGGATACGCAGTATTTT,CASSVDTDTQYF
.,TRBJ2-5,TRBV11-3,TRBD1,TGTGCCAGCAGCTTAGTTGTAGGACAGGGGGATGGAGAGACCCAGTACTTC,CASSLVVGQGDGETQYF
.,TRBJ1-2,TRBV19,.,TGTGCCAGTAGTATCCTTCCCAGCCAGGCAACTCCGCGAGGCTACACCTTC,CASSILPSQATPRGYTF
.,TRBJ2-2,TRBV11-2,.,TGTGCCAGCAGCCCCTCCGCGAACACCGGGGAGCTGTTTTTT,CASSPSANTGELFF
.,TRBJ1-1,TRBV7-2,.,TGTGCCAGCAGCCCAGATTGGAGCGCTGAAGCTTTCTTT,CASSPDWSAEAFF
.,TRBJ2-5,TRBV6-5,TRBD2,TGTGCCAGCAGTTACGCTAGCGGGGCAAAAGAGACCCAGTACTTC,CASSYASGAKETQYF
once,TRBJ2-3,TRBV27,.,TGTGCCAGCGGATCGGGGTTAGGCGTTGTGGCGGATACGCAGTATTTT,CASGSGLGVVADTQYF
.,TRBJ2-4,TRBV27,TRBD1,TGTGCCAGCAGCCCGATGACAGGGGTTCGGGACATTCAGTACTTC,CASSPMTGVRDIQYF
.,TRBJ2-3,TRBV5-1,TRBD2,TGCGCCAGCAGCTTACTTCCTGCGGGGGGGCTAACAGATACGCAGTATTTT,CASSLLPAGGLTDTQYF
.,TRBJ1-2,TRBV7-6,.,TGTGCCAGCAGCCGACAGGTAGCTAACTATGGCTACACCTTC,CASSRQVANYGYTF
.,TRBJ2-4,TRBV18,TRBD1,TGTGCCAGCTCACGAGCCGACGGACAGGGGGCATTTATAGGAGCCAAAAACATTCAGTACTTC,CASSRADGQGAFIGAKNIQYF
once,TRBJ2-7,TRBV6-5,TRBD1,TGTGCCAGCGTTGGGACAGACTACTACGAGCAGTACTTC,CASVGTDYYEQYF
.,TRBJ1-2,TRBV5-1,.,TGCGCCAGCAGCAGCTCCTGGGACATGGGAAATGAAGGCTATGGCTACACCTTC,CASSSSWDMGNEGYGYTF
.,TRBJ1-5,TRBV29-1,TRBD1,TGCAGCGTTAGGACAGGGGTTAGCAATCAGCCCCAGCATTTT,CSVRTGVSNQPQHF
.,TRBJ2-5,TRBV15,.,TGTGCCACCAGCAGAGGCGTCGGGGAGACCCAGTACTTC,CATSRGVGETQYF
.,TRBJ2-1,TRBV11-2,.,TGTGCCAGCAGCTTAGCCTCGGGCAATGAGCAGTTCTTC,CASSLASGNEQFF
few,TRBJ2-5,TRBV5-5,.,TGTGCCAGCATCTCCAGGGATGGTCAAGAGACCCAGTACTTC,CASISRDGQETQYF
.,TRBJ1-5,TRBV19,TRBD1,TGTGCCAGTAGTATACGACAGGGGCTCAATCAGCCCCAGCATTTT,CASSIRQGLNQPQHF
.,TRBJ2-2,TRBV5-4,.,TGTGCCAGCAGCTTGGAAGGGGTCTCCGGGGAGCTGTTTTTT,CASSLEGVSGELFF
.,TRBJ2-1,TRBV11-2,TRBD2,TGTGCCAGCAGCCCCGCGGGGGTTTCGAATGAGCAGTTCTTC,CASSPAGVSNEQFF
.,TRBJ1-2,TRBV19,.,TGTGCCAGTAACGAATGGGCAGGGGATGGCTACACCTTC,CASNEWAGDGYTF
.,TRBJ2-2,TRBV11-3,TRBD1,TGTGCCAGCAGACAGGGGATCGGGGAGCTGTTTTTT,CASRQGIGELFF
.,TRBJ1-2,TRBV19,.,TGTGCCAGTAGCCCGCCCGGAGGGAGTGGGGGCTACACCTTC,CASSPPGGSGGYTF
few,TRBJ1-1,TRBV4-1,TRBD1,TGCGCCAGCAGCCACGGACAGGGTGAAACTGAAGCTTTCTTT,CASSHGQGETEAFF
.,TRBJ1-5,TRBV19,.,TGTGCCAGTAGTCCCCGCGACAGGCCCCAGCATTTT,CASSPRDRPQHF
.,TRBJ2-4,TRBV10-3,TRBD2,TGTGCCATCAGTGATCAAGGGACTAGCGGGGGAGCCAAAAACATTCAGTACTTC,CAISDQGTSGGAKNIQYF
.,TRBJ2-3,TRBV18,TRBD2,TGTGCCAGCTCACCAAATGGCGGGGGGTACGGAGATACGCAGTATTTT,CASSPNGGGYGDTQYF
.,TRBJ1-2,TRBV28,TRBD1,TGTGCCAGCAGTCAACAGGGGGCGATTGGCTACACCTTC,CASSQQGAIGYTF
.,TRBJ1-2,TRBV2,.,TGTGCCAGCAGTGGATTGGGGGGAGGGGATGGCTACACCTTC,CASSGLGGGDGYTF
few,TRBJ1-1,TRBV6-5,TRBD1,TGTGCCAGCAGTTACCTGGGACAGGGCACTGAAGCTTTCTTT,CASSYLGQGTEAFF
few,TRBJ1-6,TRBV19,TRBD1,TGTGCCAGTAGTTTAGGGGGCGCGGGAAATTCACCCCTCCACTTT,CASSLGGAGNSPLHF
.,TRBJ1-1,TRBV6-6,.,TGTGCCAGCAGTTCTGCTACGGTGAACACTGAAGCTTTCTTT,CASSSATVNTEAFF